The rows below give T cell receptor beta chains drawn from one sample of a study of breast tumors, draining lymph nodes, adjacent tissues. TCRdb re-derived calls from the multiplex PCR reads in MiXCR, one entry per CDR3 protein. The sample contains tens of thousands of distinct CDR3 sequences, roughly a fifth of which appear only once. The sample taken for sequencing was axillary lymph node tissue. The receptor source for this set is a female donor with breast cancer. Some clones in this sample may be carry-over from other donors' samples. The CDR3 runs from the conserved cysteine through the conserved F or W. D genes are given only for firm matches. Where a row states a size, it is once, few, many or the class of an expanded clone; other rows omit it.

clone_size | d_call | j_call | v_call | cdr3_aa | cdr3_nt
many | TRBD2 | TRBJ2-1 | TRBV5-1 | CASSKIAGTAGNEQFF | TGCGCCAGCAGTAAAATAGCGGGAACTGCGGGCAATGAGCAGTTCTTC
many | TRBD2 | TRBJ2-7 | TRBV28 | CASSLSLAGAEQYF | TGTGCCAGCAGTTTAAGCCTAGCGGGAGCCGAGCAGTACTTC
many | - | TRBJ2-1 | TRBV9 | CASSVGQAAYNEQFF | TGTGCCAGCAGCGTAGGGCAGGCAGCCTACAATGAGCAGTTCTTC
- | - | TRBJ1-2 | TRBV28 | CASSWDGNFGYTF | TGTGCCAGCAGTTGGGACGGTAACTTTGGCTACACCTTC
many | - | TRBJ2-5 | TRBV19 | CASSISQGWGETQYF | TGTGCCAGTAGTATCTCGCAGGGATGGGGAGAGACCCAGTACTTC
few | TRBD2 | TRBJ2-1 | TRBV28 | CASSRSGRANEQFF | TGTGCCAGCAGCAGAAGCGGGAGGGCCAATGAGCAGTTCTTC
many | - | TRBJ1-6 | TRBV12-3/TRBV12-4 | CASSLFGTSSSYNSPLHF | TGTGCCAGCAGTTTGTTCGGGACTTCGAGCTCCTATAATTCACCCCTCCACTTT
many | TRBD2 | TRBJ2-5 | TRBV15 | CATSRDRGGQETQYF | TGTGCCACCAGCAGAGATCGGGGAGGGCAAGAGACCCAGTACTTC
few | - | TRBJ1-2 | TRBV6-5 | CASSYTSREYGYTF | TGTGCCAGCAGTTACACGAGCAGGGAGTATGGCTACACCTTC
many | - | TRBJ1-2 | TRBV6-2/TRBV6-3 | CASSYSLLQDNYGYTF | TGTGCCAGCAGTTACTCGCTTTTACAGGACAACTATGGCTACACCTTC
few | TRBD1 | TRBJ2-7 | TRBV5-5 | CASSKTGSPIEQYF | TGTGCCAGCAGCAAGACAGGGTCCCCCATCGAGCAGTACTTC
many | TRBD2 | TRBJ2-5 | TRBV7-9 | CASSANRVPGLAQETQYF | TGTGCCAGCAGCGCAAACAGGGTACCGGGACTAGCTCAAGAGACCCAGTACTTC
many | - | TRBJ1-2 | TRBV27 | CASRGAFAGYTF | TGTGCCAGCAGGGGAGCTTTCGCTGGCTACACCTTC
- | - | TRBJ1-2 | TRBV28 | CASSLSLPGGYTF | TGTGCCAGCAGTTTATCCCTGCCGGGGGGCTACACCTTC
many | TRBD2 | TRBJ2-7 | TRBV6-5 | CASSPRGGGGGEQYF | TGTGCCAGCAGTCCACGCGGGGGGGGGGGAGGTGAGCAGTACTTC
many | TRBD1 | TRBJ1-3 | TRBV20-1 | CSARDGQGASGNTIYF | TGCAGTGCTAGAGACGGACAGGGGGCATCTGGAAACACCATATATTTT
- | - | TRBJ2-5 | TRBV27 | CASSEEEGGSMTQETQYF | TGTGCCAGCAGTGAAGAGGAGGGTGGGTCAATGACTCAAGAGACCCAGTACTTC
many | - | TRBJ2-7 | TRBV20-1 | CSASGSLAYEQYF | TGCAGTGCTAGCGGGAGTTTAGCCTACGAGCAGTACTTC
many | TRBD1 | TRBJ2-1 | TRBV7-9 | CASRVTGANEQFF | TGTGCCAGCAGAGTGACAGGGGCAAATGAGCAGTTCTTC
- | - | TRBJ1-4 | TRBV30 | CTWSWSGEKLFF | TGTACCTGGAGTTGGAGTGGTGAAAAACTGTTTTTT
few | TRBD2 | TRBJ2-7 | TRBV28 | CASSFGVGGVYEQYF | TGTGCCAGCAGTTTTGGGGTGGGGGGGGTCTACGAGCAGTACTTC
many | - | TRBJ2-1 | TRBV6-1 | CASRQGGPPYNEQFF | TGTGCCAGCAGGCAAGGGGGTCCCCCCTACAATGAGCAGTTCTTC
- | - | TRBJ1-1 | TRBV4-1 | CASSRTLNTEAFF | TGCGCCAGCAGCCGGACATTGAACACTGAAGCTTTCTTT
many | TRBD1 | TRBJ2-3 | TRBV2 | CARTAGGYGTDTQYF | TGTGCCAGGACGGCAGGGGGCTATGGCACAGATACGCAGTATTTT
many | - | TRBJ2-3 | TRBV20-1 | CSASAGSPYLTDTQYF | TGCAGTGCAAGTGCCGGTTCTCCTTACCTCACAGATACGCAGTATTTT
- | - | TRBJ1-2 | TRBV3-2 | CAVRDRASYGYTF | TGTGCCGTCCGGGACAGAGCCTCCTATGGCTACACCTTC
- | TRBD1 | TRBJ1-4 | TRBV9 | CASSFLSGTGNEELFF | TGTGCCAGCAGCTTCCTCTCCGGGACAGGGAATGAAGAACTGTTTTTT
many | TRBD2 | TRBJ2-3 | TRBV20-1 | CSAQKGLAALDTQYF | TGCAGTGCACAAAAGGGACTAGCGGCCCTAGATACGCAGTATTTT
- | - | TRBJ1-1 | TRBV15 | CATSQDLNTEAFF | TGTGCCACCAGCCAGGACCTGAACACTGAAGCTTTCTTT
- | TRBD1 | TRBJ2-1 | TRBV28 | CASSRNRGDEQFF | TGTGCCAGCAGCCGGAACAGGGGGGATGAGCAGTTCTTC
- | - | TRBJ1-5 | TRBV2 | CASSKGSSSQPQHF | TGTGCCAGCAGTAAAGGGTCCTCTTCTCAGCCCCAGCATTTT
many | TRBD2 | TRBJ2-1 | TRBV7-6 | CASSLGAAGGGNEQFF | TGTGCCAGCAGCTTAGGGGCAGCGGGAGGAGGCAATGAGCAGTTCTTC
- | TRBD1 | TRBJ1-5 | TRBV27 | CASSAQGGNQPQHF | TGTGCCAGCAGTGCCCAGGGGGGCAATCAGCCCCAGCATTTT
- | - | TRBJ2-5 | TRBV30 | CAWSVSGAETQYF | TGTGCCTGGAGTGTTTCAGGGGCCGAGACCCAGTACTTC
many | TRBD2 | TRBJ2-1 | TRBV4-2 | CASSQDTSGSYNEQFF | TGTGCCAGCAGCCAAGACACTAGCGGGAGCTACAATGAGCAGTTCTTC
many | - | TRBJ1-2 | TRBV6-5 | CASRPDPNYGYTF | TGTGCCAGCAGACCAGATCCTAACTATGGCTACACCTTC
many | - | TRBJ2-1 | TRBV7-9 | CASSDRQVWEQFF | TGTGCCAGCAGCGACCGACAGGTTTGGGAGCAGTTCTTC
many | - | TRBJ2-7 | TRBV10-3 | CATRDGISDEQYF | TGTGCCACCCGAGACGGTATCTCCGACGAGCAGTACTTC
many | - | TRBJ1-6 | TRBV20-1 | CSARGRAENSPLHF | TGCAGTGCTAGGGGGAGGGCCGAAAATTCACCCCTCCACTTT
many | - | TRBJ2-5 | TRBV12-3/TRBV12-4 | CASSPEQGQGETQYF | TGTGCCAGCAGTCCCGAACAGGGTCAGGGAGAGACCCAGTACTTC
many | - | TRBJ1-5 | TRBV6-6 | CASSYKVAGYNQPQHF | TGTGCCAGCAGTTACAAGGTCGCCGGCTATAATCAGCCCCAGCATTTT
- | - | TRBJ1-5 | TRBV30 | CAWSGVRAGGAVNQPQHF | TGTGCCTGGAGTGGGGTCAGGGCAGGAGGAGCGGTCAATCAGCCCCAGCATTTT
many | - | TRBJ2-7 | TRBV4-1 | CASRQGGSEQYF | TGCGCCAGCAGACAAGGGGGGAGTGAGCAGTACTTC
many | - | TRBJ1-5 | TRBV15 | CATSRDRLAASNQPQHF | TGTGCCACCAGCAGAGATAGATTGGCGGCTAGCAATCAGCCCCAGCATTTT
many | TRBD2 | TRBJ2-1 | TRBV5-1 | CASSRWGGGSYNEQFF | TGCGCCAGCAGCAGGTGGGGGGGGGGCTCCTACAATGAGCAGTTCTTC
many | TRBD2 | TRBJ2-5 | TRBV7-2 | CASSGMGGVETQYF | TGTGCCAGCAGCGGGATGGGGGGGGTAGAGACCCAGTACTTC
few | TRBD2 | TRBJ2-4 | TRBV5-4 | CASSLAGGLAGIEYF | TGTGCCAGCAGCTTGGCCGGGGGACTAGCGGGGATTGAGTACTTC
- | - | TRBJ2-2 | TRBV28 | CASSFGGEETGELFF | TGTGCCAGCAGTTTTGGGGGCGAAGAAACCGGGGAGCTGTTTTTT
many | TRBD1 | TRBJ2-2 | TRBV11-3 | CASSLHRGNTGELFF | TGTGCCAGCAGCTTACACAGGGGGAACACCGGGGAGCTGTTTTTT
- | - | TRBJ2-7 | TRBV28 | CASSLSRGGVEQYF | TGTGCCAGCAGTTTAAGCAGGGGGGGGGTCGAGCAGTACTTC
few | - | TRBJ2-4 | TRBV12-3/TRBV12-4 | CASSPTRLVNIQYF | TGTGCCAGCAGCCCTACGAGACTTGTTAACATTCAGTACTTC
- | TRBD2 | TRBJ2-7 | TRBV7-2 | CASSPASGVYEQYF | TGTGCCAGCAGCCCCGCTAGCGGTGTCTACGAGCAGTACTTC
many | - | TRBJ1-4 | TRBV15 | CATSRGQAANEKLFF | TGTGCCACCAGCAGAGGACAGGCGGCTAATGAAAAACTGTTTTTT
many | TRBD2 | TRBJ2-3 | TRBV24-1 | CATSDQYAGFPSSGSTDTQYF | TGTGCCACCAGTGATCAGTACGCGGGATTCCCTTCTAGCGGGAGCACAGATACGCAGTATTTT
many | TRBD1 | TRBJ1-6 | TRBV3-1 | CASSRDRDSPLHF | TGTGCCAGCAGCCGGGACAGGGACTCACCCCTCCACTTT
many | - | TRBJ1-2 | TRBV5-6 | CASKGQTIYGYTF | TGTGCCAGCAAAGGACAGACCATCTATGGCTACACCTTC
many | - | TRBJ2-2 | TRBV15 | CATSKFLQGSGELFF | TGTGCCACCAGCAAATTCCTACAGGGTTCCGGGGAGCTGTTTTTT
many | - | TRBJ2-7 | TRBV5-8 | CASSLANLPYEQYF | TGTGCCAGCAGCTTGGCCAATCTCCCCTACGAGCAGTACTTC
- | TRBD1 | TRBJ1-4 | TRBV11-2 | CASSLGQGSALEKLFF | TGTGCCAGCAGCTTAGGACAGGGCTCGGCCCTCGAAAAACTGTTTTTT